The source of this T cell receptor (beta chain) is a study of beta chain features in type 1 diabetes. Study-level points and caveats: There was a moderate but significant shortening of TCRB CDR3s in all four CD4+ subsets of Type 1 diabetes patients. Reduced insertions and increased deletions marked VDJ junctions in type 1 diabetes patients. PCR might favor shorter templates, but any such skew would affect patients and controls equally.

Trimming pared 7 bases from V and 2 bases from J, leaving 12 bases between. The CDR3 is 14 amino acids. The germline V gene has CDR1 GTSNPN and CDR2 SVGIG (reference sequence). Using CD45RO/CCR7/CD25/CD127/CD95/CD27, CD4+ naive, central memory, regulatory and stem cell-like memory cells were sorted. Comment on this clone: Its antigen is unknown.

The entirety of the isolated RNA underwent reverse transcription, so expressed TCRB transcripts were sequenced. This table comes from immunoSEQ multiplex PCR, and its TCRdb copy is limited to in-frame clones, with some not included. The data show 400,000 or so clones, with around an eighth seen just once and 0.0085% to 0.012% held by the top ten. This clonotype was obtained from a woman aged 18-29 years with type 1 diabetes. Sequencing input: naive CD4+ T cells from blood. The chain couples TRBV30 to TRBJ2-6, with no clear D. The CDR3 region has the DNA TGTGCCTTAAAATCAGGTGCTGGGGCCAACGTCCTGACTTTC. Amino acid sequence: CALKSGAGANVLTF.